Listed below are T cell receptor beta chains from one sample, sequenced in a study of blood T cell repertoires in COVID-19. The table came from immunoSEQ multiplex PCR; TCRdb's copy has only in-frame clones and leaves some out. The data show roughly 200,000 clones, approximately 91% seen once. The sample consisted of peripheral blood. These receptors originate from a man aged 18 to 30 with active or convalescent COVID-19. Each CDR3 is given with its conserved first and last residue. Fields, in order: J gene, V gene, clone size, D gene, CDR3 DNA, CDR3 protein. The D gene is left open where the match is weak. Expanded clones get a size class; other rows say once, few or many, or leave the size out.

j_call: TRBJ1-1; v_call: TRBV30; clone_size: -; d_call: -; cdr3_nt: TGTGCCTGGAGTTCGACAGAAATTGAAGCTTTCTTT; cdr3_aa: CAWSSTEIEAFF
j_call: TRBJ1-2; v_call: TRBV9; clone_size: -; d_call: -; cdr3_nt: TGTGCCTCAAACAACGGGGGGCTGCGAGATGGCTACACCTTC; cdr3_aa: CASNNGGLRDGYTF
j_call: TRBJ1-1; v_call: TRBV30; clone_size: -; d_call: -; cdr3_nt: TGTGCCTGGAGTGTGGGAGGCGAGACCCAATGGCCGTGG; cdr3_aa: CAWSVGGETQWPW
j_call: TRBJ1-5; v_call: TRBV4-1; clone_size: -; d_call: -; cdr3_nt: TGCGCCAGCAGCCAAGCCCATTTTAGCAATCAGCCCCAGCATTTT; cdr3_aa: CASSQAHFSNQPQHF
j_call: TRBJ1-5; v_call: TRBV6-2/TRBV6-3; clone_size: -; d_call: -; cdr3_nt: TGTGCCAGCAGCTGGGCGACAGGATACGGCAATCAGCCCCAGCATTTT; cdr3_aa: CASSWATGYGNQPQHF
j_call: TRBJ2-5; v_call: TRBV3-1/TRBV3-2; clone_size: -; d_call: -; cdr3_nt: TGTGCCAGCAGCCTATTGAGAGAGACCCAGTACTTC; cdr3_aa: CASSLLRETQYF
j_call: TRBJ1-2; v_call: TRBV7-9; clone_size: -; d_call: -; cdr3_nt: TGTGCCAGCAGCTCCGCTGTTACAGGGAACTATGGCTACACCTTC; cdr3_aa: CASSSAVTGNYGYTF
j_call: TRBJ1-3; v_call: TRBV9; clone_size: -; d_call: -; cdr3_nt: TGTGCCAGCAGCGCGGACACAAGCTCTGGAAACACCATATATTTT; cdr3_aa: CASSADTSSGNTIYF
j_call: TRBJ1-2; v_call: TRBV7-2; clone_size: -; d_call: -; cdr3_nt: TGTGCCAGCAGCCAACAGGGATTTAACTATGGCTACACCTTC; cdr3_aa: CASSQQGFNYGYTF
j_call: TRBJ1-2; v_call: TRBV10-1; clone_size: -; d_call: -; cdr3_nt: TGCGCCAGCAGTGTGGGGGGGAGCAGGGTGAACTATGGCTACACCTTC; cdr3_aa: CASSVGGSRVNYGYTF
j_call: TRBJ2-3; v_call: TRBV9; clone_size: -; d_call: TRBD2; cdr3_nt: TGTGCCAGCAGTGGACTAGCGGGATCAGATACGCAGTATTTT; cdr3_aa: CASSGLAGSDTQYF
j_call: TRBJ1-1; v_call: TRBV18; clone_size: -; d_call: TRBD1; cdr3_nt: TGTGCCAGCTCGAGTGACAGGGGTGAGGCTTTCTTT; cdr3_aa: CASSSDRGEAFF
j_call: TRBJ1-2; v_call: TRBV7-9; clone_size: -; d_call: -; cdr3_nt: TGTGCCAGCAGCTTAGACCGGGAATTTGGCTACACCTTC; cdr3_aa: CASSLDREFGYTF
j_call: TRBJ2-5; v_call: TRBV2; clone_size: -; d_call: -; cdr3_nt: TGTGCCAGCAGTGACTCGCAGGGCCAAGAGACCCAGTACTTC; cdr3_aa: CASSDSQGQETQYF
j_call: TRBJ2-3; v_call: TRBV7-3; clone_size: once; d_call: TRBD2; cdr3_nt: TGTGCCAGCAGCTCCGGAGCGGGGAGCACAGATACGCAGTATTTT; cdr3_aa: CASSSGAGSTDTQYF
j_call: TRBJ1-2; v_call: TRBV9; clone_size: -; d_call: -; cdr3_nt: TGTGCCAGCAGCGACGATGGAGTGCATGGCTACACCTTC; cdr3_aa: CASSDDGVHGYTF
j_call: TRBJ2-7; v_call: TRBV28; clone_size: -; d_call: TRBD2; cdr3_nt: TGTGCCAGCAGTGCCCTCGGGAGGACCTACGAGCAGTACTTC; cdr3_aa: CASSALGRTYEQYF
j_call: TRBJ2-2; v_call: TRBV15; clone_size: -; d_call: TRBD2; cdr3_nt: TGTGCCACCAGCGCCGGGGGGGGACCCTCGAACACCGGGGAGCTGTTTTTT; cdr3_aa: CATSAGGGPSNTGELFF
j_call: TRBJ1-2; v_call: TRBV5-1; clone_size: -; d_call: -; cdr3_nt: TGCGCCAGCAGCCAAGACGGAGACTATGGCTACACCTTC; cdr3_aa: CASSQDGDYGYTF
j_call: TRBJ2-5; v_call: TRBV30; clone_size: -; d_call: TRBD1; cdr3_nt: TGTGCCTGGAGGGGGACAGCCCAAGAGACCCAGTACTTC; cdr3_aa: CAWRGTAQETQYF
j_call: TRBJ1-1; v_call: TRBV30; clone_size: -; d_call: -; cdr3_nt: TGTGCCTGGAGTAGCGGGGCTGAAGCTTTCTTT; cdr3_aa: CAWSSGAEAFF
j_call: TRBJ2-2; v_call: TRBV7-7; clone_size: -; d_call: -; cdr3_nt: TGTGCCAGCAGCTTATCACACCCATATAACACCGGGGAGCTGTTTTTT; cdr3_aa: CASSLSHPYNTGELFF
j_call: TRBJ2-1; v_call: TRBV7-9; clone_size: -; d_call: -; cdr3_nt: TGTGCCAGCAGCCCTCGGGTCGATGAGCAGTTCTTC; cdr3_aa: CASSPRVDEQFF
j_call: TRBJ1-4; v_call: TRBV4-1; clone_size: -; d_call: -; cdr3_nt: TGCGCCAGCAGCCAAGATTGGAGGACACTGTTTTTT; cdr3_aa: CASSQDWRTLFF
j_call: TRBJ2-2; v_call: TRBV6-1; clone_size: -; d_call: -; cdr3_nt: TGTGCCAGCAGTGAGCGGGGAAGGGTCCGCACCGGGGAGCTGTTTTTT; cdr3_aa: CASSERGRVRTGELFF
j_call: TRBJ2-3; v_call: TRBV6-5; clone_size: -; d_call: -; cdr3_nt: TGTGCCAGCAAGCCTAGCGTAACAGATACGCAGTATTTT; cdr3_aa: CASKPSVTDTQYF
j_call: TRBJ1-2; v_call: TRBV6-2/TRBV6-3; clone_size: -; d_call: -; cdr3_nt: TGTGCCAGCAGTTACCCCCCCAGGGGCGGCTATGGCTACACCTTC; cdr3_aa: CASSYPPRGGYGYTF
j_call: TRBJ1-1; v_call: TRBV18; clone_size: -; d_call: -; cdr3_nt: TGTGCCAGCTCACCCGAGGGCGGTGAAGCTTTCTTT; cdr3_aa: CASSPEGGEAFF
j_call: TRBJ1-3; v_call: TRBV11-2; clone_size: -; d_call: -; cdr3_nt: TGTGCCAGCAGCCGTCCTGAGAGCGGAAACACCATATATTTT; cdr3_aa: CASSRPESGNTIYF
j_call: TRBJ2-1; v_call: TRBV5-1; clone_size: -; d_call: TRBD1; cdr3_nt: TGCGCCAGCAGCTTGGCAGGGACAGGGACAAATGAGCAGTTCTTC; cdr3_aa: CASSLAGTGTNEQFF
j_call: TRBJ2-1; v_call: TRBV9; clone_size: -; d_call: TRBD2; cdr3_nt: TGTGCCAGCAGCGTCAGCGGGAGCTACAGAATTGGTGAGCAGTTCTTC; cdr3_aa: CASSVSGSYRIGEQFF
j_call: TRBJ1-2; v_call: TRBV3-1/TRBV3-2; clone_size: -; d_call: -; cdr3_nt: TGTGCCAGCAGCCTTCAGGGAAACTATGGCTACACCTTC; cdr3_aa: CASSLQGNYGYTF